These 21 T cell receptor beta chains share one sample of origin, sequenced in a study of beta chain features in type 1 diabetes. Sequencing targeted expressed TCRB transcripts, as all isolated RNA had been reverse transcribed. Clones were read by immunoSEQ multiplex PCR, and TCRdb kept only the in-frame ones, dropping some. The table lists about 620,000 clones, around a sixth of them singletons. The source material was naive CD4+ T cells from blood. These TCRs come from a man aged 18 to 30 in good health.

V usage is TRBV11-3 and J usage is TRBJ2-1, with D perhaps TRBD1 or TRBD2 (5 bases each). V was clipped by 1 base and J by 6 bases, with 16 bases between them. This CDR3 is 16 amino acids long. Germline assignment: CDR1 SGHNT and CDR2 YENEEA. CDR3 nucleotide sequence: TGTGCCAGCAGCTTAGGGTCGGGATTTGGGGCCAATGAGCAGTTCTTC. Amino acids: CASSLGSGFGANEQFF.

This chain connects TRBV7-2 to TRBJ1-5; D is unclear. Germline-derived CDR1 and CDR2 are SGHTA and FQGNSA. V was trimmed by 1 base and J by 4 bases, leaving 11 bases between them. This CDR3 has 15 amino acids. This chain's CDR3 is CASSLVAQLNQPQHF. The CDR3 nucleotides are TGTGCCAGCAGCTTAGTGGCACAGCTAAATCAGCCCCAGCATTTT. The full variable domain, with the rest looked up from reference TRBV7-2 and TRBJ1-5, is GAGVSQSPSNKVTEKGKDVELRCDPISGHTALYWYRQSLGQGLEFLIYFQGNSAPDKSGLPSDRFSAERTGGSVSTLTIQRTQQEDSAVYLCASSLVAQLNQPQHFGDGTRLSIL.

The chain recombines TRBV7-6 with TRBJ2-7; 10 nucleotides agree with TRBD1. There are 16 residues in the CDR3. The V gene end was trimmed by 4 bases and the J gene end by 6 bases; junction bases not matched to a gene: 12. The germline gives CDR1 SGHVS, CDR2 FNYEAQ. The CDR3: CASSSSGGQGIREQYF. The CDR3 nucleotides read TGTGCCAGCAGCTCGTCCGGGGGACAGGGGATACGCGAGCAGTACTTC.

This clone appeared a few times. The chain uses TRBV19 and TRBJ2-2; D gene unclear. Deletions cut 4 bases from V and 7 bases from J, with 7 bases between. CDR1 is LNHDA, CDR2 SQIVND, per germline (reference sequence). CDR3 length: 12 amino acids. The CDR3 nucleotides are TGTGCCAGTAGTAGGCGGTTCGGGGAGCTGTTTTTT. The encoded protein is CASSRRFGELFF.

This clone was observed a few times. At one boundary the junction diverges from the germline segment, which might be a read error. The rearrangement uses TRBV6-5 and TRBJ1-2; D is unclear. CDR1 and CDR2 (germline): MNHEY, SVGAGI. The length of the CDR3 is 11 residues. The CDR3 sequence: CASSSPSQTFF. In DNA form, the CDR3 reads TGTGCCAGCAGTTCTCCATCCCAGACATTCTTC.

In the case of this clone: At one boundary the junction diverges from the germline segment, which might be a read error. In DNA form, the CDR3 reads TGTGCTAGCAGCCACAACCAGGGCGTCAACGAGCAGTACTTC. This gives the protein CASSHNQGVNEQYF. The chain combines TRBV7-7 with TRBJ2-7, with a tentative D call TRBD1 (5 bases). This CDR3 spans 14 amino acids. From germline, CDR1 is SSHAT and CDR2 FNYEAQ (reference sequence).

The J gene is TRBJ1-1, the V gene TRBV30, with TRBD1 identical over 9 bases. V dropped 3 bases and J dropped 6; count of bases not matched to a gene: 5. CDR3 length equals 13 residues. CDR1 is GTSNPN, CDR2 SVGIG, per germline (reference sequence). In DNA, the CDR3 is TGTGCCTGGAGATGGGACAGGGCCCCTGAAGCTTTCTTT. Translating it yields CAWRWDRAPEAFF.

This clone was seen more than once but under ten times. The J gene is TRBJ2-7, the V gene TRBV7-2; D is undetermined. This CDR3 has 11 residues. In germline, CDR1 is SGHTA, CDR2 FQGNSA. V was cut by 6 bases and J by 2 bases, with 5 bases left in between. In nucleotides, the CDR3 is TGTGCCAGCAGTAAAACCTACGAGCAGTACTTC. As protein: CASSKTYEQYF.

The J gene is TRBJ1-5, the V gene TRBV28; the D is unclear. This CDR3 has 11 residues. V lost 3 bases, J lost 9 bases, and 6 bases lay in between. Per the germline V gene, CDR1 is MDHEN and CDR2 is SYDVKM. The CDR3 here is CASSFDGPQHF. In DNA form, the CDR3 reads TGTGCCAGCAGTTTTGACGGGCCCCAGCATTTT. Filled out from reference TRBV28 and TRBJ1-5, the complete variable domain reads DVKVTQSSRYLVKRTGEKVFLECVQDMDHENMFWYRQDPGLGLRLIYFSYDVKMKEKGDIPEGYSVSREKKERFSLILESASTNQTSMYLCASSFDGPQHFGDGTRLSIL.

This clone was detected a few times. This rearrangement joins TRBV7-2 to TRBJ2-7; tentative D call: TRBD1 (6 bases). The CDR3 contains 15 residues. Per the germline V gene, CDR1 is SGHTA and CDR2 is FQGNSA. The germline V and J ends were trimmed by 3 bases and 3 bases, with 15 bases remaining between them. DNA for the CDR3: TGTGCCAGCAGCTTGAAGAGACAGGCGGTCTACGAGCAGTACTTC. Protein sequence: CASSLKRQAVYEQYF. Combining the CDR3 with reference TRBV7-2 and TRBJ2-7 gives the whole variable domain GAGVSQSPSNKVTEKGKDVELRCDPISGHTALYWYRQSLGQGLEFLIYFQGNSAPDKSGLPSDRFSAERTGGSVSTLTIQRTQQEDSAVYLCASSLKRQAVYEQYFGPGTRLTVT.

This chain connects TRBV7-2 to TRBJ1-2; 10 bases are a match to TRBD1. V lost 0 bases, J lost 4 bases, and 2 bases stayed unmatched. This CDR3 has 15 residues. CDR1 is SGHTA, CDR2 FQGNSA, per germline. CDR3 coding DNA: TGTGCCAGCAGCTTAGCGGGGACAGGGGTCTATGGCTACACCTTC. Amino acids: CASSLAGTGVYGYTF.

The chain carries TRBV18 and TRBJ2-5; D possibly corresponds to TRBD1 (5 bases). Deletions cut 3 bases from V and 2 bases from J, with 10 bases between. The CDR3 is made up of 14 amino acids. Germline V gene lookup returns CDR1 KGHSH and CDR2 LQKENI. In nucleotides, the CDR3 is TGTGCCAGCTCACCGCTCGACAGTCAAGAGACCCAGTACTTC. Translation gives CASSPLDSQETQYF. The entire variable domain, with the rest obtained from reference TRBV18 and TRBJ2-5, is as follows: NAGVMQNPRHLVRRRGQEARLRCSPMKGHSHVYWYRQLPEEGLKFMVYLQKENIIDESGMPKERFSAEFPKEGPSILRIQQVVRGDSAAYFCASSPLDSQETQYFGPGTRLLVL.

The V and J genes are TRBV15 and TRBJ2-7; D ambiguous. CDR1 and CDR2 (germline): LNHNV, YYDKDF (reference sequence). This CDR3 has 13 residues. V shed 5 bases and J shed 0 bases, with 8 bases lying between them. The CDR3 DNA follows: TGTGCCACCAGCCTCCGCGTCTCCTACGAGCAGTACTTC. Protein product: CATSLRVSYEQYF.

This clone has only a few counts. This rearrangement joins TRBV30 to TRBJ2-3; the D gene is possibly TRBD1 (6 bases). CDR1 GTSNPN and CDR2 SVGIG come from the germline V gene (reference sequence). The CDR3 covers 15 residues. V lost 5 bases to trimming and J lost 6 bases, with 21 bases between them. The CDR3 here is CAWGRRGQTLDTQYF. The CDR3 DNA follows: TGTGCCTGGGGTCGCCGGGGACAAACTTTGGATACGCAGTATTTT. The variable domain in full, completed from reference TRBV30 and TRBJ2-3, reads SQTIHQWPATLVQPVGSPLSLECTVEGTSNPNLYWYRQAAGRGLQLLFYSVGIGQISSEVPQNLSASRPQDRQFILSSKKLLLSDSGFYLCAWGRRGQTLDTQYFGPGTRLTVL.

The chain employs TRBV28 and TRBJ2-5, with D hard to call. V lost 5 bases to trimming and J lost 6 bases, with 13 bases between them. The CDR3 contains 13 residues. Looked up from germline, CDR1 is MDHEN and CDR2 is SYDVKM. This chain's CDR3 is CASSLISKQTQYF. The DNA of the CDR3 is TGTGCCAGCAGTCTGATATCGAAGCAGACCCAGTACTTC.

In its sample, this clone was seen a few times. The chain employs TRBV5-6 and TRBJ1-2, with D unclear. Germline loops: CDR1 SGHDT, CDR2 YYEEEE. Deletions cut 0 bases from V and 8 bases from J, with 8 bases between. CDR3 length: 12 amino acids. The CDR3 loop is CASSLVDFGYTF. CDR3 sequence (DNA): TGTGCCAGCAGCTTGGTGGATTTCGGCTACACCTTC.

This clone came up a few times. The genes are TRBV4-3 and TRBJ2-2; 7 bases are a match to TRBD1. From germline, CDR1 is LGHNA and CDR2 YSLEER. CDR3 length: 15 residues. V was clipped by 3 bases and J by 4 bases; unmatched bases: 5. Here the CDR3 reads CASSHGQVPTGELFF. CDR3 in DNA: TGCGCCAGCAGCCACGGACAGGTTCCCACCGGGGAGCTGTTTTTT.

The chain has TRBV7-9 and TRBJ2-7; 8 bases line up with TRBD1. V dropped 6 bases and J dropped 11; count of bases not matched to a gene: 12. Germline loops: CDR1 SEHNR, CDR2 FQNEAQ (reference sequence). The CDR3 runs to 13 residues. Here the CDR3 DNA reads TGTGCCAGCAGTTACGGACAGGGAGGAACGGAGTACTTC. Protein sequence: CASSYGQGGTEYF.

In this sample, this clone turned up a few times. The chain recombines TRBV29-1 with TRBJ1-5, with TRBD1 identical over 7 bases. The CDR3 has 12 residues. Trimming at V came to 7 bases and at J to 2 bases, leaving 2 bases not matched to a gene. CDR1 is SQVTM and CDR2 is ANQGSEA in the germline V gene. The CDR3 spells CSAGTGNQPQHF. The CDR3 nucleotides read TGCAGCGCCGGGACAGGCAATCAGCCCCAGCATTTT. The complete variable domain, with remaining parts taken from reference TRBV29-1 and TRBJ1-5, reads SAVISQKPSRDICQRGTSLTIQCQVDSQVTMMFWYRQQPGQSLTLIATANQGSEATYESGFVIDKFPISRPNLTFSTLTVSNMSPEDSSIYLCSAGTGNQPQHFGDGTRLSIL.

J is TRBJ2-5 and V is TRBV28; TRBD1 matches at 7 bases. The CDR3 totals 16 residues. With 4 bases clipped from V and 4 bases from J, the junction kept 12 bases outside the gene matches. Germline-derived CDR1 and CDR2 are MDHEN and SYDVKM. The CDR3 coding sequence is TGTGCCAGCAGTTACGCCGACAGGGACCAGCGAGAGACCCAGTACTTC. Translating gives CASSYADRDQRETQYF.

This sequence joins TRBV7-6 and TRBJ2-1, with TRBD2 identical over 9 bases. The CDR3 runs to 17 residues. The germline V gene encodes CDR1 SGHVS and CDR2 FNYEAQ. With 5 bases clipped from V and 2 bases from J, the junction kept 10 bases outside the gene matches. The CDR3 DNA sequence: TGTGCCAGCAGCCCCAGGTTAGCGGGGGATCCCTACAATGAGCAGTTCTTC. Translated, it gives CASSPRLAGDPYNEQFF.